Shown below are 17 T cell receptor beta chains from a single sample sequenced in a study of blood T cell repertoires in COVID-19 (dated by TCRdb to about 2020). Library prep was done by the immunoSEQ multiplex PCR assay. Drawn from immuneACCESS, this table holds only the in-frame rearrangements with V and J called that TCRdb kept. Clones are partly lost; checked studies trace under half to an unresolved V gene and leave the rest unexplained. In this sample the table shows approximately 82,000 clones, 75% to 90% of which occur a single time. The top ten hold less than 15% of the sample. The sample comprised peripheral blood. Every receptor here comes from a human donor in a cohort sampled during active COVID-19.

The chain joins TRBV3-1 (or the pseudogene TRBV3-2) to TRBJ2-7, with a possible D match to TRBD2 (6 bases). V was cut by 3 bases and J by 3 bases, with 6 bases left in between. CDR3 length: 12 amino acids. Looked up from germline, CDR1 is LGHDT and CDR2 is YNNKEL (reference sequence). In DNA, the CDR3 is TGTGCCAGCAGCCACGGGGGCTACGAGCAGTACTTC. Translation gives CASSHGGYEQYF.

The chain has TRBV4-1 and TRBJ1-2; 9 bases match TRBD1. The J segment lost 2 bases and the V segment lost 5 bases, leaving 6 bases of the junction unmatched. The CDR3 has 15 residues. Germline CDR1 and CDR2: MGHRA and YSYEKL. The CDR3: CASSEGGQGNYGYTF. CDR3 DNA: TGCGCCAGCAGCGAAGGCGGACAGGGGAACTATGGCTACACCTTC.

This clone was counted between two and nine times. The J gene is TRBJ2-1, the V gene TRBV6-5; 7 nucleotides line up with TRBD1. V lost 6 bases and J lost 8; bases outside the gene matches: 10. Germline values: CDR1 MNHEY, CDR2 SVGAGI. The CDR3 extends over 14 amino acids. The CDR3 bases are TGTGCCAGCAGACACTCACAGGGGTTGGATGAGCAGTTCTTC. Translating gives CASRHSQGLDEQFF.

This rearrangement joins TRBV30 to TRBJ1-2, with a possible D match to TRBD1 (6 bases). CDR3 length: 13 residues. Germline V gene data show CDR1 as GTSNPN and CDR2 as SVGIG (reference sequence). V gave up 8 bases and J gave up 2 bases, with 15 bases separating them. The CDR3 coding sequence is TGTGCCAAACAAACCGGGACAAACTATGGCTACACCTTC. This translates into CAKQTGTNYGYTF.

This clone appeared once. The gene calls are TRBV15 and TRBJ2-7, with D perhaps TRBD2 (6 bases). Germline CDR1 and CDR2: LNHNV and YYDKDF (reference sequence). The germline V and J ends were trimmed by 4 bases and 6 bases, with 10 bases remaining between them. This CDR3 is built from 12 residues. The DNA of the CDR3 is TGTGCCACCAGCATCCACGGGGGCGAGCAGTACTTC. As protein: CATSIHGGEQYF.

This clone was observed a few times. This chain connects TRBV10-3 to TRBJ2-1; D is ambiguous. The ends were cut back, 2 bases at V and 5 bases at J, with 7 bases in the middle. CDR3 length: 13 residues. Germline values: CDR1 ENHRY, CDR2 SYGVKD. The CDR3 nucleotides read TGTGCCATCAGTGAGGAAGGAGACAATGAGCAGTTCTTC. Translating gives CAISEEGDNEQFF.

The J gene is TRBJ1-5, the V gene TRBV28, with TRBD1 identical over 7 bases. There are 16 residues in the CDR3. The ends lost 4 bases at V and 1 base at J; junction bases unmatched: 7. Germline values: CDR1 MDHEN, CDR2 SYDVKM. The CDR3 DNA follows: TGTGCCAGCAGTTCCCCCAGGGGGTTAAGCAATCAGCCCCAGCATTTT. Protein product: CASSSPRGLSNQPQHF.

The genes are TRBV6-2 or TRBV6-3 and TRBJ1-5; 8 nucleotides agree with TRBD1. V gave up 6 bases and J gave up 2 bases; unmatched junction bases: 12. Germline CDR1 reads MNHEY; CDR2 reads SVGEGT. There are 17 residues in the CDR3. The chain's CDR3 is CASSPARTGTGNQPQHF. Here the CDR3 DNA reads TGTGCCAGCAGCCCTGCTCGGACAGGGACTGGCAATCAGCCCCAGCATTTT.

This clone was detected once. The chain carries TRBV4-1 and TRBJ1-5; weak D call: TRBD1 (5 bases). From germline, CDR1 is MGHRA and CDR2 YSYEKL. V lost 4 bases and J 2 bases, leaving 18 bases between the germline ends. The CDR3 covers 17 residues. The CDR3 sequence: CASSPILRGLGNQPQHF. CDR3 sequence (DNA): TGCGCCAGCAGCCCTATTCTAAGGGGATTAGGCAATCAGCCCCAGCATTTT.

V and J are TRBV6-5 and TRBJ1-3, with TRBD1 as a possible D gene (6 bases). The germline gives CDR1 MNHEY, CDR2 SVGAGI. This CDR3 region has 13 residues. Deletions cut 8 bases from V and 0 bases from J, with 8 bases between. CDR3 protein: CASLDSSGNTIYF. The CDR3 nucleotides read TGTGCCAGCCTGGACAGCTCTGGAAACACCATATATTTT.

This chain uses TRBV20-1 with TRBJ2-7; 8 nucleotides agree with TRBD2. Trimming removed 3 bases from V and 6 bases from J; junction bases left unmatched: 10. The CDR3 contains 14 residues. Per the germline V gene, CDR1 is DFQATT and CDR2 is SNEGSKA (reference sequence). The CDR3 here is CSASRSGVISEQYF. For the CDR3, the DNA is TGCAGTGCTAGTCGTAGCGGGGTTATATCCGAGCAGTACTTC.

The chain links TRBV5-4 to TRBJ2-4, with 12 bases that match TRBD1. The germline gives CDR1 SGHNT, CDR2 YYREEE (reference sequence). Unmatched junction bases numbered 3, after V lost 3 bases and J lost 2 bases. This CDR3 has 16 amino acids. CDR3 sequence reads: CASSSGQGATKNIQYF. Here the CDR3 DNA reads TGTGCCAGCAGCTCGGGACAGGGGGCGACCAAAAACATTCAGTACTTC.

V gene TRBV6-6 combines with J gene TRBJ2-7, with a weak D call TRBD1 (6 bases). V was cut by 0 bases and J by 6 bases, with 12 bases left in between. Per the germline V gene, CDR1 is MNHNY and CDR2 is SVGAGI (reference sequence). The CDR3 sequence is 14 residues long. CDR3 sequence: CASSYSVQGPEQYF. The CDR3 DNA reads TGTGCCAGCAGTTACTCGGTACAGGGACCCGAGCAGTACTTC.

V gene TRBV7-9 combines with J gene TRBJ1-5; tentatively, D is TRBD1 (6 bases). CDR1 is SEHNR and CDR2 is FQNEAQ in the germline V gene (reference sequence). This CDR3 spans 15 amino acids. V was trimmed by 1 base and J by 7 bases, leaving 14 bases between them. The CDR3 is CASSLGTEWEQPQHF. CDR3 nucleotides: TGTGCCAGCAGCTTAGGGACAGAATGGGAACAGCCCCAGCATTTT.

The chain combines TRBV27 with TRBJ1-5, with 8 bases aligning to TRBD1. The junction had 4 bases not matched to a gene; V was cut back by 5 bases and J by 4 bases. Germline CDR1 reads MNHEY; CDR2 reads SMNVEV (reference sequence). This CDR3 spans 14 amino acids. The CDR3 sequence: CASSAGQGNQPQHF. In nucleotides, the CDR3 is TGTGCCAGCAGTGCAGGACAGGGAAATCAGCCCCAGCATTTT.

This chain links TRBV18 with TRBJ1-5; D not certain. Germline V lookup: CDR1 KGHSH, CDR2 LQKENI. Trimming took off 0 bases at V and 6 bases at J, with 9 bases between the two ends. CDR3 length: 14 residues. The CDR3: CASSPPNSGQPQHF. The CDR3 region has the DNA TGTGCCAGCTCACCACCGAATTCCGGTCAGCCCCAGCATTTT.

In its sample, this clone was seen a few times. The CDR3 sequence is CASSLGQKYEQYF. In DNA, the CDR3 is TGCGCCAGCAGCTTGGGACAGAAATACGAGCAGTACTTC. This rearrangement joins TRBV5-1 to TRBJ2-7, with D perhaps TRBD1 (5 bases). V shed 0 bases and J shed 4 bases, with 8 bases lying between them. Germline V gene data show CDR1 as SGHRS and CDR2 as YFSETQ. The CDR3 is made up of 13 amino acids.